These 27 T cell receptor beta chains were all obtained from the same sample, sequenced in a study of shared clonotypes between healthy human individuals. The table came from immunoSEQ multiplex PCR; TCRdb's copy has only in-frame clones and leaves some out. The repertoire holds approximately 1,500,000 clones, roughly 96% seen once, with 1.2% in the top ten. Source material: naive CD4+ T cells sorted from blood. Subset of the sample: CD45RA+ positively selected. These receptors all come from a man aged 30 to 45 in good health.

Only one count was recorded for this clone. This chain uses TRBV28 with TRBJ2-1; 7 bases line up with TRBD2. CDR1 and CDR2 from the germline V gene are MDHEN and SYDVKM. The junction had 5 bases not matched to a gene; V was cut back by 5 bases and J by 1 base. This CDR3 has 15 amino acids. CDR3 bases: TGTGCCAGCAGTACTTGGCGGGGGTCCTACAATGAGCAGTTCTTC. Translating it yields CASSTWRGSYNEQFF. Filled out from reference TRBV28 and TRBJ2-1, the complete variable domain reads DVKVTQSSRYLVKRTGEKVFLECVQDMDHENMFWYRQDPGLGLRLIYFSYDVKMKEKGDIPEGYSVSREKKERFSLILESASTNQTSMYLCASSTWRGSYNEQFFGPGTRLTVL.

J is TRBJ2-1 and V is TRBV2; 9 bases map to TRBD1. The V gene end was trimmed by 6 bases and the J gene end by 7 bases; junction bases not matched to a gene: 7. This CDR3 is 14 amino acids long. The germline gives CDR1 SNHLY, CDR2 FYNNEI. CDR3 region: CASSPGTGKNEQFF. The CDR3, as DNA: TGTGCCAGCAGCCCCGGGACAGGGAAGAATGAGCAGTTCTTC.

The chain links TRBV5-6 to TRBJ1-5; weak D call: TRBD1 (5 bases). This CDR3 region has 13 residues. Germline V gives CDR1 SGHDT, CDR2 YYEEEE. The germline V and J ends were trimmed by 4 bases and 9 bases, with 14 bases remaining between them. The CDR3 is CASSLGTGRPQHF. Here the CDR3 DNA reads TGTGCCAGCAGCCTCGGGACGGGGCGGCCCCAGCATTTT.

The rearrangement uses TRBV27 and TRBJ2-2; possible D gene TRBD1, 6 bases. V lost 2 bases and J 4 bases, leaving 8 bases between the germline ends. The germline V gene has CDR1 MNHEY and CDR2 SMNVEV (reference sequence). The CDR3 is 14 residues long. The CDR3 is CASSLVQGTGELFF. CDR3 DNA sequence: TGTGCCAGCAGTTTAGTACAGGGCACCGGGGAGCTGTTTTTT.

The rearrangement links TRBV11-3 to TRBJ2-7; D unresolved. CDR1 is SGHNT and CDR2 is YENEEA in the germline V gene. V was pared by 1 base and J by 5 bases, with 15 bases between. This CDR3 region has 15 residues. CDR3 region: CASSLAGYLIDEQYF. Here the CDR3 DNA reads TGTGCCAGCAGCTTAGCGGGCTACCTCATCGACGAGCAGTACTTC.

The V gene is TRBV7-3, the J gene TRBJ2-3; 8 bases match TRBD1. The CDR3 loop spans 15 amino acids. Looked up from germline, CDR1 is SGHTA and CDR2 is FQGTGA. Unmatched junction bases numbered 4, after V lost 3 bases and J lost 2 bases. Here the CDR3 reads CASSLGQVFTDTQYF. The DNA of the CDR3 is TGTGCCAGCAGCTTGGGACAGGTTTTCACAGATACGCAGTATTTT.

V usage is TRBV7-2 and J usage is TRBJ2-3, with TRBD1 as a possible D gene (6 bases). The germline gives CDR1 SGHTA, CDR2 FQGNSA. V lost 5 bases and J 4 bases, leaving 13 bases between the germline ends. The CDR3 spans 14 residues. CDR3 DNA sequence: TGTGCCAGCAGCCGGACAGTTTTTGCAGATACGCAGTATTTT. It specifies CASSRTVFADTQYF. Together with reference TRBV7-2 and TRBJ2-3, the CDR3 gives the full variable domain: GAGVSQSPSNKVTEKGKDVELRCDPISGHTALYWYRQSLGQGLEFLIYFQGNSAPDKSGLPSDRFSAERTGGSVSTLTIQRTQQEDSAVYLCASSRTVFADTQYFGPGTRLTVL.

As to this clone: Other DNA variants within this sample encode the same CDR3. The chain has TRBV10-3 and TRBJ2-1; no clear D gene. The CDR3 contains 14 residues. Germline CDR1 reads ENHRY; CDR2 reads SYGVKD. V was clipped by 2 bases and J by 0 bases, with 5 bases between them. CDR3 sequence: CAISETSSYNEQFF. As DNA, the CDR3 is TGTGCCATCAGTGAGACGAGCTCCTACAATGAGCAGTTCTTC.

V gene TRBV10-1 combines with J gene TRBJ2-3; D is unclear. V was clipped by 2 bases and J by 0 bases, with 9 bases between them. The germline gives CDR1 WNHNN, CDR2 SYGVQD (reference sequence). This CDR3 region has 15 residues. The CDR3 sequence is CASSERVPSTDTQYF. As DNA, the CDR3 is TGCGCCAGCAGTGAGCGCGTACCTAGCACAGATACGCAGTATTTT.

This clone appeared many times. This CDR3 reads CASSQSGTAYSEQYF. In DNA, the CDR3 is TGCGCCAGCAGCCAATCTGGGACAGCTTACTCCGAGCAGTACTTC. This sequence joins TRBV4-1 and TRBJ2-7, with 7 bases that match TRBD1. Germline V gene sequence: CDR1 MGHRA, CDR2 YSYEKL. The V segment lost 2 bases and the J segment 6 bases; nucleotides outside the gene matches: 10. This CDR3 comprises 15 residues.

V gene TRBV19 combines with J gene TRBJ2-7; 9 bases are shared with TRBD2. The V gene end was trimmed by 4 bases and the J gene end by 0 bases; junction bases not matched to a gene: 4. The CDR3 spans 15 residues. CDR1 is LNHDA, CDR2 SQIVND, per germline (reference sequence). Written as DNA, the CDR3 is TGTGCCAGTAGTAGACTAGCGGCAAGCTCCTACGAGCAGTACTTC. The encoded protein is CASSRLAASSYEQYF.

On this clone: At one end the junction does not follow the germline gene, possibly because of a read error. This rearrangement joins TRBV7-7 to TRBJ2-5; the D is unclear. Germline-derived CDR1 and CDR2 are SSHAT and FNYEAQ (reference sequence). The CDR3 runs 14 residues. The CDR3 sequence is CASSPKPSQETQYF. CDR3 sequence (DNA): TGTGCTAGCAGCCCTAAACCTAGTCAAGAGACCCAGTACTTC. The full variable domain, rest sourced from reference TRBV7-7 and TRBJ2-5, is GAGVSQSPRYKVTKRGQDVTLRCDPISSHATLYWYQQALGQGPEFLTYFNYEAQPDKSGLPSDRFSAERPEGSISTLTIQRTEQRDSAMYRCASSPKPSQETQYFGPGTRLLVL.

The CDR3 DNA sequence: TGTGCCAGCAGTCCTACTCAGAGCTCCTACGAGCAGTACTTC. This codes for CASSPTQSSYEQYF. The gene calls are TRBV28 and TRBJ2-7; unclear D gene. V was shortened by 5 bases and J by 0 bases, with 11 bases between the two germline ends. Germline loops: CDR1 MDHEN, CDR2 SYDVKM. The CDR3 covers 14 residues.

V usage is TRBV10-3 and J usage is TRBJ2-3; 12 bases match TRBD2. In germline, CDR1 is ENHRY, CDR2 SYGVKD. The CDR3 sequence is 15 residues long. Losses at the gene ends were 6 bases for V and 4 bases for J; bases not matched to a gene: 5. CDR3 DNA: TGTGCCATCAGCCTACTAGCGGGAGGTCCAGATACGCAGTATTTT. It translates to CAISLLAGGPDTQYF.

This rearrangement joins TRBV15 to TRBJ2-1; D unclear. The V gene's germline CDR1 is LNHNV and CDR2 YYDKDF (reference sequence). V was pared by 0 bases and J by 9 bases, with 9 bases between. CDR3 length: 13 residues. The CDR3 is CATSRERLVEQFF. The CDR3 bases are TGTGCCACCAGCAGAGAGAGGCTTGTTGAGCAGTTCTTC.

The chain uses TRBV2 and TRBJ2-7; D may be TRBD1 or TRBD2 (5 bases each). Germline lookup yields CDR1 SNHLY and CDR2 FYNNEI. V lost 4 bases and J 2 bases, leaving 15 bases between the germline ends. The CDR3 runs to 15 residues. CDR3 DNA sequence: TGTGCCAGCAGTGTTGCGAGGGTAGGGGCCTACGAGCAGTACTTC. This translates into CASSVARVGAYEQYF.

The rearrangement uses TRBV7-3 and TRBJ2-1; TRBD1 agrees at 9 bases. From germline, CDR1 is SGHTA and CDR2 FQGTGA. The CDR3 totals 15 residues. Losses at the gene ends were 4 bases for V and 5 bases for J; bases not matched to a gene: 6. The CDR3 loop is CASSSSGTGHNEQFF. For the CDR3, the DNA is TGTGCCAGCAGCTCTTCCGGGACAGGGCACAATGAGCAGTTCTTC.

The gene calls are TRBV5-4 and TRBJ2-1; either TRBD1 or TRBD2 may fit D (5 bases each). The CDR3 has 13 residues. The germline V and J ends were trimmed by 4 bases and 9 bases, with 14 bases remaining between them. The V gene's germline CDR1 is SGHNT and CDR2 YYREEE (reference sequence). The CDR3 DNA reads as TGTGCCAGCAGCCGTGAGGGGTGGGCTGAGCAGTTCTTC. Amino acid sequence: CASSREGWAEQFF.

The CDR3 reads CASSPIPRGTSTYEQYF. The DNA for the CDR3 is TGTGCCAGCTCACCGATACCCAGAGGGACTTCAACCTACGAGCAGTACTTC. This sequence joins TRBV18 and TRBJ2-7; D perhaps matches TRBD2 (6 bases). Germline loops: CDR1 KGHSH, CDR2 LQKENI. Trimming removed 3 bases at V and 2 bases at J, with 20 bases between. This CDR3 region has 17 residues.

The chain links TRBV28 to TRBJ2-7; 10 bases agree with TRBD1. The CDR3 sequence is 15 residues long. Per germline, CDR1 MDHEN and CDR2 SYDVKM. V dropped 6 bases and J dropped 3; count of bases not matched to a gene: 8. This CDR3 is CASSTGQGPIYEQYF. In DNA form, the CDR3 reads TGTGCCAGCAGCACGGGACAGGGGCCGATCTACGAGCAGTACTTC.

In nucleotides, the CDR3 is TGTGCCAGCAGATCCGGACTAGGGAACGGACTAACCTACGAGCAGTACTTC. This codes for CASRSGLGNGLTYEQYF. The chain links TRBV7-2 to TRBJ2-7, with 7 bases matching TRBD2. The trim removed 6 bases at V and 2 bases at J, leaving 16 bases unmatched. Germline loops: CDR1 SGHTA, CDR2 FQGNSA. CDR3 size: 17 residues.

The genes are TRBV18 and TRBJ1-1, with D maybe TRBD1 (5 bases). V shed 5 bases and J shed 5 bases, with 18 bases lying between them. The CDR3 extends over 15 amino acids. Germline V gene sequence: CDR1 KGHSH, CDR2 LQKENI. CDR3 sequence: CASSSWTGGETEAFF. Here the CDR3 DNA reads TGTGCCAGCTCATCATGGACGGGGGGAGAGACTGAAGCTTTCTTT. The full variable domain, rest sourced from reference TRBV18 and TRBJ1-1, is NAGVMQNPRHLVRRRGQEARLRCSPMKGHSHVYWYRQLPEEGLKFMVYLQKENIIDESGMPKERFSAEFPKEGPSILRIQQVVRGDSAAYFCASSSWTGGETEAFFGQGTRLTVV.

The chain joins TRBV7-3 to TRBJ1-4; TRBD1 aligns across 10 bases. CDR1 and CDR2 from the germline V gene are SGHTA and FQGTGA. This CDR3 spans 14 amino acids. Trimming took 3 bases from V and 7 from J; bases not matched to a gene: 2. The DNA of the CDR3 is TGTGCCAGCAGCTTGACAGGGGGCTTTGAAAAACTGTTTTTT. Translating it yields CASSLTGGFEKLFF.

J is TRBJ1-5 and V is TRBV15; D is unclear. Trimming took off 0 bases at V and 6 bases at J, with 6 bases between the two ends. The CDR3 is 13 residues long. Germline V gene lookup returns CDR1 LNHNV and CDR2 YYDKDF (reference sequence). The CDR3 spells CATSREDGQPQHF. CDR3 coding DNA: TGTGCCACCAGCAGAGAGGATGGTCAGCCCCAGCATTTT.

This clone showed up just once. V usage is TRBV28 and J usage is TRBJ2-6, with D perhaps matching TRBD1 or TRBD2 (5 bases each). Deletions cut 7 bases from V and 0 bases from J, with 13 bases between. In germline, CDR1 is MDHEN, CDR2 SYDVKM. The CDR3 has 16 residues. CDR3 protein: CASTPGHSSGANVLTF. The CDR3 region has the DNA TGTGCCAGCACCCCGGGGCACAGCTCTGGGGCCAACGTCCTGACTTTC.

This clone was counted a single time. V is TRBV7-9 and J is TRBJ2-5; 10 bases align to TRBD2. The CDR3 loop spans 15 amino acids. Per the germline V gene, CDR1 is SEHNR and CDR2 is FQNEAQ (reference sequence). With V trimmed by 6 bases and J by 3 bases, 7 bases remained unmatched. The CDR3 coding sequence is TGTGCCAGCAGTCCCCCTAGCGGGAGAAAAGAGACCCAGTACTTC. Protein product: CASSPPSGRKETQYF.

The CDR3 nucleotides read TGTGCCAGCGCCGTTCGGGACAGGGGAGCCTACGAGCAGTACTTC. It encodes CASAVRDRGAYEQYF. The J gene is TRBJ2-5, the V gene TRBV2; 10 bases are a match to TRBD1. Judging by the DNA end, TRBJ2-7 fits better; the J call may be wrong. Germline CDR1 is SNHLY and CDR2 is FYNNEI. CDR3 length: 15 amino acids.